The 13 T cell receptor beta chains below all came from one sample that was sequenced in a study of blood T cell repertoires in COVID-19. Repertoires were generated with immunoSEQ multiplex PCR, while TCRdb's copy carries only in-frame clones and drops some. This table holds roughly 280,000 clones, about 87% found once. Sequenced sample: PBMCs or T cells enriched from blood (not recorded which). These receptors originate from a woman younger than 45 with acute COVID-19.

The gene calls are TRBV10-3 and TRBJ2-3; 12 bases fit TRBD1. The CDR3 spans 13 residues. CDR1 is ENHRY and CDR2 is SYGVKD in the germline V gene. The ends lost 8 bases at V and 7 bases at J; junction bases unmatched: 4. The CDR3 loop is CAILGQGAYTQYF. In DNA, the CDR3 is TGTGCCATCCTGGGACAGGGGGCTTATACGCAGTATTTT.

The rearrangement links TRBV6-2 or TRBV6-3 to TRBJ2-2, with TRBD1 as a possible D gene (6 bases). The CDR3 extends over 15 amino acids. Germline lookup yields CDR1 MNHEY and CDR2 SVGEGT. V was pared by 5 bases and J by 7 bases, with 17 bases between. The CDR3 sequence is CASSLDPGAGGELFF. CDR3 in DNA: TGTGCCAGCAGTCTAGACCCAGGGGCGGGCGGGGAGCTGTTTTTT.

For the CDR3, the DNA is TGTGCCAGCAGCTTTGGACTAGCGGGAGACGAGCAGTACTTC. Protein product: CASSFGLAGDEQYF. The chain links TRBV7-2 to TRBJ2-7; 13 nucleotides align to TRBD2. V was clipped by 3 bases and J by 5 bases; unmatched bases: 1. The length of the CDR3 is 14 residues. Germline assignment: CDR1 SGHTA and CDR2 FQGNSA.

The rearrangement uses TRBV29-1 and TRBJ2-1; 9 nucleotides align to TRBD1. The CDR3 consists of 15 residues. Germline V gives CDR1 SQVTM, CDR2 ANQGSEA. Trimming took 3 bases from V and 4 from J; bases not matched to a gene: 7. The CDR3 nucleotides are TGCAGCGTTGACGCCGGGACAGGGTTGTACAATGAGCAGTTCTTC. Translated, it gives CSVDAGTGLYNEQFF.

The chain combines TRBV5-3 with TRBJ1-4; D call uncertain. TRBV5-3 is identified as an open reading frame with a role that is uncertain. The length of the CDR3 is 12 residues. Trimming cost V 4 bases and J 10 bases, with 11 bases left between them. CDR3 nucleotide sequence: TGTGCCAGAAGCCTAATACCTGGAAAACTGTTTTTT. Protein sequence: CARSLIPGKLFF.

This clone was recorded at least ten times. V is TRBV10-2 and J is TRBJ2-3, with 13 nucleotides matching TRBD2. The germline V gene encodes CDR1 WSHSY and CDR2 SAAADI. The V segment lost 7 bases and the J segment 4 bases; nucleotides outside the gene matches: 8. The CDR3 length is 16 residues. This CDR3 is CASTETSGRTADTQYF. The DNA for the CDR3 is TGCGCCAGCACCGAGACTAGCGGGAGGACGGCAGATACGCAGTATTTT.

J is TRBJ1-1 and V is TRBV28; TRBD1 is a possible D gene (5 bases). Germline CDR1 MDHEN, CDR2 SYDVKM. This CDR3 has 14 amino acids. V was trimmed by 6 bases and J by 3 bases, leaving 14 bases between them. The CDR3 is CASRQGTGDTEAFF. As DNA, the CDR3 is TGTGCCAGCAGACAAGGGACGGGAGACACTGAAGCTTTCTTT.

The chain uses TRBV18 and TRBJ2-1; TRBD1 aligns across 8 bases. The CDR3 is made up of 13 amino acids. Germline CDR1 is KGHSH and CDR2 is LQKENI. With 5 bases clipped from V and 7 bases from J, the junction kept 4 bases outside the gene matches. For the CDR3, the DNA is TGTGCCAGCTCAACCTACAGGGGGAATGAGCAGTTCTTC. Translated, it gives CASSTYRGNEQFF.

The chain links TRBV5-1 to TRBJ2-1, with 9 bases aligning to TRBD1. Germline assignment: CDR1 SGHRS and CDR2 YFSETQ. This CDR3 has 14 residues. The V segment lost 4 bases and the J segment 5 bases; nucleotides outside the gene matches: 4. The CDR3 DNA follows: TGCGCCAGCAGCGGGACAGGGACCGACAATGAGCAGTTCTTC. Translated: CASSGTGTDNEQFF.

The chain couples TRBV28 to TRBJ2-1; D gene uncertain. Trimming stripped 3 bases from V and 1 base from J, with 16 bases between. Germline V gene data show CDR1 as MDHEN and CDR2 as SYDVKM. The CDR3 sequence is 17 residues long. This CDR3 is CASSFPFFFGSYNEQFF. CDR3 coding DNA: TGTGCCAGCAGTTTCCCCTTCTTCTTCGGTTCCTACAATGAGCAGTTCTTC.

The V call is TRBV19, the J call TRBJ2-1, with TRBD2 matching 10 bases. This CDR3 is built from 21 residues. In germline, CDR1 is LNHDA, CDR2 SQIVND (reference sequence). The trim removed 3 bases at V and 3 bases at J, leaving 20 bases unmatched. CDR3 protein: CASSIDSGRLLSPFDYNEQFF. CDR3 nucleotides: TGTGCCAGTAGTATCGATAGCGGGAGGCTTCTTTCCCCCTTTGACTACAATGAGCAGTTCTTC.

J is TRBJ2-1 and V is TRBV7-9, with 7 bases fitting TRBD1. V was pared by 2 bases and J by 15 bases, with 4 bases of the junction left unmatched. The length of the CDR3 is 11 residues. Germline V lookup: CDR1 SEHNR, CDR2 FQNEAQ (reference sequence). CDR3: CASSLKGAVFF. DNA of the CDR3: TGTGCCAGCAGCTTAAAGGGGGCCGTGTTCTTC.

The rearrangement joins TRBV3-1 (or the pseudogene TRBV3-2) to TRBJ2-1; weak D call: TRBD1 (5 bases). V lost 4 bases to trimming and J lost 0 bases, with 13 bases between them. The germline V gene encodes CDR1 LGHDT and CDR2 YNNKEL (reference sequence). CDR3 length: 16 amino acids. Written as DNA, the CDR3 is TGTGCCAGCAGCCTACGACAGATAAGCTCCTACAATGAGCAGTTCTTC. Amino acid sequence: CASSLRQISSYNEQFF.